This is a list of T cell receptor beta chains from one sample in a study of blood T cell repertoires in COVID-19. Assay used: immunoSEQ multiplex PCR; TCRdb lists only in-frame clones, some missing. Here the sample spans about 43,000 clones, around four fifths being singletons. Sequenced: peripheral blood. All receptors come from a woman older than 75 with acute or convalescent COVID-19. Each CDR3 is given with its conserved first and last residue. Fields, in order: J gene, D gene, V gene, clone size, CDR3 DNA, CDR3 protein. The D gene is left open where the match is weak. Clone sizes are given selectively: once, few, many, or a class where the clone is expanded.

J: TRBJ2-6
D: .
V: TRBV14
size: .
DNA: TGTGCCAGCAGCCGGGGCCTCTCTGGGGCCAACGTCCTGACTTTC
CDR3: CASSRGLSGANVLTF

J: TRBJ1-1
D: TRBD1
V: TRBV3-1/TRBV3-2
size: .
DNA: TGTGCCAGCAGCCAGATGGACAGGGGGGGCACTGAAGCTTTCTTT
CDR3: CASSQMDRGGTEAFF

J: TRBJ1-1
D: TRBD1
V: TRBV19
size: .
DNA: TGTGCCGTTAAACAGGGGCTGGACACTGAAGCTTTCTTT
CDR3: CAVKQGLDTEAFF

J: TRBJ2-7
D: TRBD1
V: TRBV5-6
size: .
DNA: TGTGCCAGCAGCTCCCCCCACAGGGGGTACTACGAGCAGTACTTC
CDR3: CASSSPHRGYYEQYF

J: TRBJ2-1
D: .
V: TRBV12-5
size: .
DNA: TGTGCTAGTGGTTTGCAACCCTTAGTAAATGAGCAGTTCTTC
CDR3: CASGLQPLVNEQFF

J: TRBJ2-5
D: .
V: TRBV24-1
size: .
DNA: TGTGCCACCAGTGTGGGGGGGCCGGGCCAAGAGACCCAGTACTTC
CDR3: CATSVGGPGQETQYF

J: TRBJ1-4
D: TRBD1
V: TRBV15
size: .
DNA: TGTGCCACCAGCAGAGATTATGGGCAGGGGGACGAAAAACTGTTTTTT
CDR3: CATSRDYGQGDEKLFF

J: TRBJ2-7
D: .
V: TRBV6-6
size: once
DNA: TGTGCCAGCAGTTCGACTTTTAGCTCCTACGAGCAGTACTTC
CDR3: CASSSTFSSYEQYF

J: TRBJ1-2
D: TRBD1
V: TRBV6-5
size: .
DNA: TGTGCCAGCAGTCGCACAGGGGGTCAGGGCTATGGCTACACCTTC
CDR3: CASSRTGGQGYGYTF

J: TRBJ2-7
D: .
V: TRBV6-5
size: .
DNA: TGTGCCAGCGGGGCTGGGGGCACCTACGAGCAGTACTTC
CDR3: CASGAGGTYEQYF

J: TRBJ2-1
D: TRBD2
V: TRBV7-2
size: .
DNA: TGTGCCAGCAGGTGGCTGAGGGGGGGGACTAGAGATGAGCAGTTCTTC
CDR3: CASRWLRGGTRDEQFF

J: TRBJ2-1
D: TRBD1
V: TRBV4-2
size: .
DNA: TGTGCCAGCAGCCAGGCGTGGGGACAGGGGGCGGATAGCTCCTACAATGAGCAGTTCTTC
CDR3: CASSQAWGQGADSSYNEQFF

J: TRBJ2-1
D: .
V: TRBV5-6
size: .
DNA: TGTGCCAGCAGCTTTCCCCAATACAGAAACAATGAGCAGTTCTTC
CDR3: CASSFPQYRNNEQFF

J: TRBJ1-1
D: .
V: TRBV19
size: .
DNA: TGTGCCAGTAGTTCCCCGGGACACTATTCTGTAGGTGCTTTCTTT
CDR3: CASSSPGHYSVGAFF

J: TRBJ2-3
D: TRBD2
V: TRBV7-2
size: .
DNA: TGTGCCAGCAGCTTTTCTAGCGGGGCCCCGCCGCAGTATTTT
CDR3: CASSFSSGAPPQYF